This TCR beta chain appears in the sequencing data of a study of spatial heterogeneity in lung cancer. Time point indicated: sample taken at primary tumor resection. There were approximately 69 donors, all of them untreated patients with early-stage non-small cell lung cancer. The germline V and J ends were trimmed by 11 bases and 4 bases, with 20 bases remaining between them. The CDR3 has 15 amino acids. This clonotype occurred many times. What it binds is unknown. For a library built for alpha chains, this beta chain is a stray read; little rests on its size. TCRdb re-called the 5' RACE reads with MiXCR, one entry per CDR3 protein. The sample has 9,500 to 12,000 distinct CDR3 sequences, roughly 8% seen once. Findings of the study overall: Tumor mutation count correlated with how many alpha and beta TCRs expanded intratumorally.

This specimen was lung tumor tissue, taken at surgery. This chain joins TRBV12-3 or TRBV12-4 and TRBJ2-2; TRBD2 might be the D (5 bases). The clonotype was recovered from a female donor with early-stage non-small cell lung cancer. The CDR3 region is CASRTGKDFTGELFF. The CDR3 nucleotides read TGTGCCTCCCGGACTGGGAAAGACTTCACCGGGGAGCTGTTTTTT.